One and the same sample provided the 21 T cell receptor beta chains below, sequenced in a study of type 1 regulatory T cells. TCRdb passed the reads through MiXCR, listing each CDR3 protein once. The sample consists of 88,000 or so distinct CDR3 sequences, around a third of them appearing once. The sample taken for sequencing was CD4+ T cells, either the whole sample or a sorted fraction (not recorded which). The receptors derive from a human donor in good health.

Only a few counts were recorded for this clonotype. This chain joins TRBV12-3 or TRBV12-4 and TRBJ1-6; no clear D gene. There are 14 residues in the CDR3. The V gene lost 3 bases and the J gene lost 9 bases, with 12 bases spanning the gap. The CDR3 loop reads CASSFSRRGSPLHF. CDR3 DNA sequence: TGTGCCAGCAGTTTTTCGAGGAGAGGTTCACCCCTCCACTTT.

J is TRBJ1-6 and V is TRBV7-2; 7 bases line up with TRBD1. CDR3 length: 15 amino acids. V was clipped by 5 bases and J by 10 bases; unmatched bases: 11. Germline lookup yields CDR1 SGHTA and CDR2 FQGNSA. The CDR3, as DNA: TGTGCCAGCAGCCAAGGAGCCGGGACAGAGTCACCCCTCCACTTT. This sequence encodes CASSQGAGTESPLHF.

The rearrangement links TRBV4-1 to TRBJ2-7, with D uncertain. This CDR3 is 16 amino acids long. Trimming stripped 0 bases from V and 5 bases from J, with 17 bases between. CDR1 and CDR2 (germline): MGHRA, YSYEKL. CDR3 sequence reads: CASSQDGAGLYDEQYF. As DNA, the CDR3 is TGCGCCAGCAGCCAAGACGGTGCAGGCCTTTATGACGAGCAGTACTTC.

Concerning this clonotype itself: Sequence at one end of the junction differs from germline and may be a read error. The chain is built from TRBV29-1 and TRBJ2-5; a weak D match, TRBD1 (6 bases). Germline loops: CDR1 SQVTM, CDR2 ANQGSEA. This CDR3 region has 8 residues. DNA of the CDR3: TGCAGCGCCCAGGACAGACACTTC. It is translated as CSAQDRHF.

The J gene is TRBJ1-5, the V gene TRBV12-3 or TRBV12-4; no reliable D call. V shed 7 bases and J shed 5 bases, with 18 bases lying between them. The CDR3 spans 15 residues. The CDR3 loop is CASTPADREYQPQHF. Written as DNA, the CDR3 is TGTGCCAGCACCCCGGCCGATAGGGAATATCAGCCCCAGCATTTT.

The gene calls are TRBV5-8 and TRBJ2-1; no clear D gene. The V end lost 0 bases, the J end lost 0 bases, and 10 bases lay between the germline ends. CDR1 and CDR2 from the germline V gene are SGHTS and YDEGEE. The CDR3 contains 16 residues. The CDR3, as DNA: TGTGCCAGCAGCTTGGACAGCCTGAGCTCCTACAATGAGCAGTTCTTC. Amino acids: CASSLDSLSSYNEQFF.

CDR3 protein: CSVPGLASYEQYF. The CDR3 coding sequence is TGCAGTGTACCGGGACTTGCCTCCTACGAGCAGTACTTC. V gene TRBV20-1 combines with J gene TRBJ2-7; possible D gene TRBD2, 6 bases. Looked up from germline, CDR1 is DFQATT and CDR2 is SNEGSKA (reference sequence). The ends were cut back, 7 bases at V and 0 bases at J, with 13 bases in the middle. The CDR3 consists of 13 residues.

V and J are TRBV29-1 and TRBJ2-7; possible D gene TRBD1, 6 bases. The CDR3 runs 13 residues. CDR1 and CDR2 (germline): SQVTM, ANQGSEA. Trimming took off 5 bases at V and 0 bases at J, with 11 bases between the two ends. The CDR3 DNA sequence: TGCAGCGTTTTCCGGGACACCTCCTACGAGCAGTACTTC. Translation: CSVFRDTSYEQYF.

This chain joins TRBV29-1 and TRBJ2-2; 8 positions match TRBD1. CDR1 SQVTM and CDR2 ANQGSEA come from the germline V gene. The CDR3 is 14 residues long. Trimming at V came to 3 bases and at J to 5 bases, leaving 5 bases not matched to a gene. The CDR3 sequence is CSVETGVMTGELFF. Here the CDR3 DNA reads TGCAGCGTTGAGACAGGGGTAATGACCGGGGAGCTGTTTTTT.

This clonotype turned up a few times. The rearrangement links TRBV2 to TRBJ2-2; D not resolved. V was pared by 1 base and J by 6 bases, with 9 bases between. The CDR3 spans 14 residues. Germline V CDR1 and CDR2: SNHLY, FYNNEI. The CDR3, as DNA: TGTGCCAGCAGTGAAGTCCAAGGCGCCGGGGAGCTGTTTTTT. It specifies CASSEVQGAGELFF.

The chain's CDR3 is CASIDPREPERGAGYTF. As DNA, the CDR3 is TGTGCCAGTATTGACCCTAGGGAGCCCGAGCGGGGGGCGGGCTACACCTTC. This rearrangement joins TRBV12-3 or TRBV12-4 to TRBJ1-2, with D maybe TRBD1 (6 bases). The CDR3 is 17 residues long. The V gene lost 9 bases and the J gene lost 8 bases, with 31 bases spanning the gap.

The chain has TRBV5-1 and TRBJ2-7; TRBD2 matches at 8 bases. The ends lost 0 bases at V and 1 base at J; junction bases unmatched: 6. Per germline, CDR1 SGHRS and CDR2 YFSETQ. This CDR3 has 16 amino acids. CDR3 sequence (DNA): TGCGCCAGCAGCTTGGTCCCTAGCGGGTTTTCCTACGAGCAGTACTTC. Its protein product is CASSLVPSGFSYEQYF.

A few counts support this clonotype. The chain uses TRBV2 and TRBJ2-3; 9 bases line up with TRBD2. CDR1 is SNHLY, CDR2 FYNNEI, per germline. The CDR3 covers 15 residues. V shed 2 bases and J 7 bases; nucleotides not matched to a gene: 7. CDR3 region: CASSEMAGGPYTQYF. The CDR3 DNA sequence: TGTGCCAGCAGTGAAATGGCGGGAGGGCCGTATACGCAGTATTTT.

The rearrangement links TRBV29-1 to TRBJ2-7, with D perhaps assigned TRBD1 or TRBD2 (5 bases each). From germline, CDR1 is SQVTM and CDR2 ANQGSEA. The V and J ends lost 2 bases and 1 base respectively, with 12 bases between them. The CDR3 runs 14 residues. The CDR3 loop reads CSVEYSGRSYEQYF. Written as DNA, the CDR3 is TGCAGCGTTGAATATTCAGGGAGATCCTACGAGCAGTACTTC.

The chain couples TRBV29-1 to TRBJ2-2; D remains ambiguous. This CDR3 is 10 amino acids long. Trimming shortened V by 5 bases and J by 4 bases, and 2 bases separated the two germline ends. Germline loops: CDR1 SQVTM, CDR2 ANQGSEA. The CDR3 loop is CSVITGELFF. The CDR3 bases are TGCAGCGTTATCACCGGGGAGCTGTTTTTT.

The chain employs TRBV11-3 and TRBJ2-7; no firm D call. This CDR3 contains 12 residues. V lost 0 bases and J lost 6, with 6 bases in between. From germline, CDR1 is SGHNT and CDR2 YENEEA. The CDR3 reads CASSLDLSEQYF. For the CDR3, the DNA is TGTGCCAGCAGCTTAGATCTGAGCGAGCAGTACTTC.

This clonotype was detected only a few times. The chain joins TRBV12-3 or TRBV12-4 to TRBJ2-4; weak D call: TRBD1 (6 bases). V shed 6 bases and J shed 1 base, with 10 bases lying between them. There are 14 residues in the CDR3. This chain's CDR3 is CASRTDRAKNIQYF. For the CDR3, the DNA is TGTGCCAGCAGAACTGACAGGGCCAAAAACATTCAGTACTTC.

The chain couples TRBV29-1 to TRBJ2-2, with no clear D. V was pared by 6 bases and J by 1 base, with 12 bases between. The CDR3 has 14 amino acids. The germline gives CDR1 SQVTM, CDR2 ANQGSEA. The CDR3 region is CSVPGPLNTGELFF. The CDR3 DNA sequence: TGCAGCGTCCCCGGGCCCCTGAACACCGGGGAGCTGTTTTTT.

The V call is TRBV27, the J call TRBJ1-4; D possibly corresponds to TRBD1 (5 bases). Trimming left V 1 base short and J 4 bases short, with 10 bases between. From germline, CDR1 is MNHEY and CDR2 SMNVEV (reference sequence). The CDR3 is made up of 15 amino acids. Written as DNA, the CDR3 is TGTGCCAGCAGTTTATGGGGCCGCGATAATGAAAAACTGTTTTTT. It encodes CASSLWGRDNEKLFF.

The chain is built from TRBV10-3 and TRBJ2-2; perhaps TRBD1 as D (6 bases). The CDR3 extends over 14 amino acids. The germline gives CDR1 ENHRY, CDR2 SYGVKD. V was cut by 3 bases and J by 4 bases, with 9 bases left in between. As DNA, the CDR3 is TGTGCCATCAGTGATTACAGGGTCACCGGGGAGCTGTTTTTT. Its protein is CAISDYRVTGELFF.

The gene calls are TRBV7-3 and TRBJ2-2; no definite D call. Germline CDR1 is SGHTA and CDR2 is FQGTGA. The CDR3 is 15 residues long. V lost 3 bases and J lost 5, with 13 bases in between. The CDR3 sequence is CASSFLEFGTGELFF. CDR3 nucleotide sequence: TGTGCCAGCAGCTTTCTCGAGTTTGGGACCGGGGAGCTGTTTTTT.